The present TCR beta chain was sequenced within a study of shared clonotypes between healthy human individuals (TCRdb year 2020). For the study in its entirety: The cohort comprised a couple of women and a few men aged 18 to 49 years. For each donor, CD4 naive and CD4 memory were each run on three plates, CD8 naive on two plates, and CD8 memory on one plate. To estimate repertoire size and how much clonotype sharing occurs between individuals, the study deeply sequenced the blood TCR repertoires of several healthy adults. To increase sequencing depth and limit assay-specific biases, TCR repertoire library preparation and sequencing were carried out by different laboratories using diverse techniques. Each donor's leukapheresis produced roughly between roughly 0.85 and 9.5 billion PBMCs. General conclusions and limits of the study: Across a handful of donors, 4.5% to 6.5% of naive CD4, 3% to 4% of naive CD8, under 2.5% of memory CD4, and 0.4% to 0.45% of memory CD8 clonotypes were shared. Sampling was limited to blood, and TCR repertoires in tissue likely differ from TCR repertoires in blood. Higher generation probabilities were observed for clonotypes shared by all four sorted-subset donors than for non-shared clonotypes. Estimated clonotype richness was generally larger for naive than for memory subsets. Pairwise subsampling led to the expectation that sequencing depth would affect the degree of clonotype sharing among donors. The small number of donors limited the genetic and exposure-history diversity represented. Even with the large sequencing depth, rarefaction of the sorted-subset datasets indicated that sequencing was incomplete.

The donors were healthy, HIV-negative adults who had no recently reported acute infections or vaccinations. Only Caucasian adults living in Nashville, Tennessee, USA were represented among the donors. CD4+ T cells were enriched by magnetic negative selection, after which naive cells were positively selected on CD45RA and the negative fraction was taken as the memory subset. Blood was collected by leukapheresis, and PBMCs were isolated by Ficoll-Histopaque density gradient centrifugation and then cryopreserved in liquid nitrogen vapor phase. Analytical flow cytometry was used to check the purity and quantity of every magnetically sorted T cell population. From each sorted fraction, genomic DNA was isolated and quantified by UV absorbance on a Nanodrop 2000c. TCR CDR3 regions were amplified from genomic DNA by multiplex PCR using the deep immunoSEQ assay. Genomic DNA extracted from each cell subset was distributed evenly over all wells of several immunoSEQ 96-well plates, and each plate served as one replicate. For sorted subsets, each replicate PCR was loaded with roughly 0.2 ug genomic DNA, equivalent to 25,000 to 35,000 T cell genomes. Purified libraries were quantified with a Qubit 3.0 fluorometer, sized on a Bioanalyzer 2100, and re-quantified with the KAPA Library Quantification kit. A separate single-read 150-cycle Illumina NextSeq 550 flow cell was used to sequence each immunoSEQ 96-well plate. In the original analysis: Because the immunoSEQ output held only junctional sequences and lacked quality scores, the filtering could not match the filtering applied to full-length reads. Sequences were annotated with PyIR, a Python wrapper for IgBLAST v1.9, and V/J genes and CDR3 were assigned using IMGT germline references. Reads with weak V/J assignments (E-value above 1e-6), missing CDR3, stop codons, out-of-frame junctions, or ambiguous translated residues were removed. A V3J clonotype was defined by an identical inferred V gene, J gene, and CDR3 amino acid sequence. The percentage overlap between two repertoires was calculated by dividing the number of shared unique clonotypes by the size of the smaller repertoire. RTK rarefaction, the Chao1 estimator, and Recon v2.1 estimates of unobserved clonotypes were used to assess repertoire richness. Generation probabilities for all TCRbeta clonotypes obtained by the gDNA method from a few donors were computed using OLGA. TCRdb limited this immuneACCESS table to in-frame rearrangements with V and J called. A share of clones is missing; checked studies link under half to unresolved V genes, and the rest is unexplained. The V and J calls and clone size come from that table; D and trimming were worked out from the DNA. This sample holds a few million clones; over 85% were observed only once. The ten most abundant clones make up 0.39% of the sample.

Taken from the germline V gene (reference sequence), the CDR1 and CDR2 loops are SEHNR and FQNEAQ. The CDR3, from cysteine to phenylalanine, totals 15 residues. CDR3 DNA only is kept here, 45 bases in frame from base 1. Compared with germline, V lacks 5 bases and J lacks 2 bases; bases without a gene match: 8. This clone was picked up one time. The antigen this receptor binds is unknown. One base away there is no much larger clone; base qualities are not given. The sequence links TRBV7-9 to TRBJ1-2, with 7 middle bases fitting TRBD1. The clonotype comes from a man between 18 and 29 years old in good health. Some clones in this sample may be carry-over from other donors' samples. Material: naive CD4+ T cells from PBMCs. This specimen's cell subset or site label, per the study, means: CD45RA+ positively selected. The sequenced DNA: TGTGCCAGCAGCCCTCTCCTACAGGGGAACTATGGCTACACCTTC. This sequence encodes CASSPLLQGNYGYTF.